This TCR beta chain was found in a study of blood T cell repertoires in COVID-19. Germline lookup yields CDR1 WNHNN and CDR2 SYGVQD (reference sequence). This CDR3 comprises 14 residues. With 8 bases clipped from V and 3 bases from J, the junction kept 7 bases outside the gene matches. As originally analysed: Estimation of nucleated cell counts relied on the amplification of reference gene primers. Sequencing was performed with immunoSEQ multiplex PCR; in TCRdb, only in-frame clones are kept and a portion is missing. V and J calls and clone size are as listed in that table; D and trimming were resolved from the DNA. Of 300,000 to 350,000 clones listed, roughly nine tenths were seen once; the top ten hold 3.5% to 4%.

The J gene is TRBJ1-5, the V gene TRBV10-1, with TRBD1 matching 7 bases. The sequence came from a woman aged 55-75 years with COVID-19, enrolled during active disease. Sequenced: peripheral blood. DNA for the CDR3: TGCGCCAGCCCCCCCACAGGGGCCAATCAGCCCCAGCATTTT. This encodes CASPPTGANQPQHF.